This TCR beta chain was observed in a study of shared clonotypes between healthy human individuals. Assay runs were performed at deep level. This table comes from immunoSEQ multiplex PCR, and its TCRdb copy is limited to in-frame clones, with some not included. This sample has some 2,000,000 clones, with 90% to 95% found just once. The CDR3 contains 15 residues. V was shortened by 4 bases and J by 1 base, with 11 bases between the two germline ends. From germline, CDR1 is LGHNA and CDR2 YSLEER. The origin of this receptor is a man aged 18 to 35 in good health. This chain uses TRBV4-3 with TRBJ1-5; no reliable D call. The sample comprised naive CD4+ T cells sorted from blood. Subset meaning: CD45RA+ positively selected. The CDR3 coding sequence is TGCGCCAGCAGCCCCGGTGCAGGCAGCAATCAGCCCCAGCATTTT. Translated, it gives CASSPGAGSNQPQHF.